A single sample gave rise to the 27 T cell receptor beta chains below, sequenced in a study of shared clonotypes between healthy human individuals. TCRdb's copy holds only in-frame clones and misses some; the assay was immunoSEQ multiplex PCR. This table has 560,000 or so clones, 95% to 97% appearing once. Terminally differentiated effector memory CD45RA+ cells were excluded by CCR7 positive selection of CD45RO-negative cells. Sequenced sample: naive CD8+ T cells sorted from blood. The origin of the receptors is a woman in her twenties or thirties in good health.

V and J are TRBV4-1 and TRBJ2-2; D is unclear. CDR1 is MGHRA, CDR2 YSYEKL, per germline. The CDR3 extends over 14 amino acids. Trimming stripped 6 bases from V and 6 bases from J, with 14 bases between. The CDR3 DNA follows: TGCGCCAGCAGTAGGAAGGATAACGCCGGGGAGCTGTTTTTT. This encodes CASSRKDNAGELFF.

The V and J genes are TRBV7-2 and TRBJ2-7; D possibly uses TRBD1 or TRBD2 (5 bases each). The V end was cut by 4 bases, the J end by 3 bases, with 10 bases between. Germline values: CDR1 SGHTA, CDR2 FQGNSA. This CDR3 contains 13 residues. CDR3 in DNA: TGTGCCAGCAGCTCCAGGGACCGCTACGAGCAGTACTTC. Protein product: CASSSRDRYEQYF.

This chain joins TRBV15 and TRBJ1-2, with D possibly being TRBD1 (5 bases). Germline CDR1 is LNHNV and CDR2 is YYDKDF (reference sequence). CDR3 length equals 15 residues. V was cut by 3 bases and J by 4 bases, with 15 bases left in between. CDR3 nucleotide sequence: TGTGCCACCAGCAGTTCAGGGTCCCTACTCTATGGCTACACCTTC. Translating gives CATSSSGSLLYGYTF.

The chain employs TRBV27 and TRBJ1-1, with D unresolved. V was trimmed by 5 bases and J by 3 bases, leaving 19 bases between them. This CDR3 region has 16 residues. In germline, CDR1 is MNHEY, CDR2 SMNVEV (reference sequence). The CDR3 spells CASSTTPTGGDTEAFF. CDR3 nucleotide sequence: TGTGCCAGCAGTACCACCCCCACGGGAGGCGACACTGAAGCTTTCTTT.

This chain connects TRBV13 to TRBJ2-7; 7 bases agree with TRBD2. CDR1 PRHDT and CDR2 FYEKMQ come from the germline V gene (reference sequence). The CDR3 sequence is 11 residues long. V trimming: 5 bases; J trimming: 5 bases; junction bases outside the gene matches: 0. CDR3 sequence: CASSGGDEQYF. The CDR3 DNA is TGTGCCAGCAGCGGGGGGGACGAGCAGTACTTC.

The chain uses TRBV7-9 and TRBJ1-3, with D uncertain. Trimming cost V 1 base and J 2 bases, with 18 bases left between them. Germline V lookup: CDR1 SEHNR, CDR2 FQNEAQ (reference sequence). CDR3 size: 18 residues. The CDR3 DNA follows: TGTGCCAGCAGCTTAGGGGATTATGGATGGAGTGCTGGAAACACCATATATTTT. Encoded protein: CASSLGDYGWSAGNTIYF.

The chain couples TRBV4-2 to TRBJ1-1; 8 nucleotides match TRBD1. Germline V gene data show CDR1 as LGHNA and CDR2 as YNFKEQ. The CDR3 extends over 14 amino acids. V lost 0 bases, J lost 5 bases, and 2 bases stayed unmatched. The CDR3 protein is CASSQEQGGTEAFF. In DNA, the CDR3 is TGTGCCAGCAGCCAAGAACAGGGGGGTACTGAAGCTTTCTTT.

The rearrangement links TRBV5-5 to TRBJ2-7, with TRBD1 matching 9 bases. The V and J ends lost 4 bases and 3 bases, in that order; junction bases with no gene match: 11. The CDR3 loop spans 16 amino acids. Germline CDR1 SGHKS, CDR2 YYEKEE (reference sequence). CDR3 in amino acids: CASSRYTGGPFYEQYF. The DNA for the CDR3 is TGTGCCAGCAGCCGATACACAGGGGGCCCCTTCTACGAGCAGTACTTC.

V and J are TRBV5-6 and TRBJ2-2; 8 nucleotides agree with TRBD1. Per the germline V gene, CDR1 is SGHDT and CDR2 is YYEEEE. V was pared by 3 bases and J by 6 bases, with 4 bases of the junction left unmatched. This CDR3 is 14 amino acids long. The CDR3 is CASSSTGEAGELFF. The CDR3, as DNA: TGTGCCAGCAGCTCGACAGGGGAAGCCGGGGAGCTGTTTTTT.

V gene TRBV4-1 combines with J gene TRBJ2-1; 11 nucleotides match TRBD2. The germline gives CDR1 MGHRA, CDR2 YSYEKL. This CDR3 is 17 amino acids long. Trimming removed 4 bases from V and 5 bases from J; junction bases left unmatched: 10. The CDR3 DNA reads as TGCGCCAGCAGCCCAAGAATTAGACTAGCGGGAAACAATGAGCAGTTCTTC. This codes for CASSPRIRLAGNNEQFF.

The chain uses TRBV29-1 and TRBJ1-2, with D unresolved. The CDR3 has 14 amino acids. CDR1 is SQVTM, CDR2 ANQGSEA, per germline. V lost 3 bases to trimming and J lost 4 bases, with 15 bases between them. The CDR3 here is CSVESGRASYGYTF. In nucleotides, the CDR3 is TGCAGCGTTGAGTCGGGCAGAGCCTCCTATGGCTACACCTTC.

Written as DNA, the CDR3 is TGTGCCAGCAGTTTATCTGACAGGACCGAAGCTTTCTTT. This codes for CASSLSDRTEAFF. The V and J genes are TRBV28 and TRBJ1-1, with D possibly matching TRBD1 (6 bases). This CDR3 comprises 13 residues. The V end was cut by 1 base, the J end by 8 bases, with 11 bases between. CDR1 and CDR2 (germline): MDHEN, SYDVKM.

CDR3 DNA sequence: TGTGCCAGCAGCCCTCACGACCCAGGGGGTCCTGAGCAGTTCTTC. This sequence encodes CASSPHDPGGPEQFF. This chain connects TRBV7-9 to TRBJ2-1, with 7 bases that match TRBD1. The length of the CDR3 is 15 residues. Germline V gives CDR1 SEHNR, CDR2 FQNEAQ (reference sequence). V was pared by 5 bases and J by 9 bases, with 13 bases of the junction left unmatched.

The CDR3 sequence: CASSLFPRDTQYF. For the CDR3, the DNA is TGTGCCAGCAGTTTATTCCCCCGGGATACGCAGTATTTT. The chain joins TRBV27 to TRBJ2-3; D ambiguous. Germline lookup yields CDR1 MNHEY and CDR2 SMNVEV (reference sequence). The CDR3 spans 13 residues. Trimming stripped 1 base from V and 6 bases from J, with 8 bases between.

The chain recombines TRBV27 with TRBJ2-5, with D tentatively TRBD2 (5 bases). V was cut by 6 bases and J by 2 bases, with 13 bases left in between. This CDR3 comprises 14 residues. Germline CDR1 and CDR2: MNHEY and SMNVEV (reference sequence). The CDR3 nucleotides are TGTGCCAGCAGCCCCCGCGAGCGGCAAGAGACCCAGTACTTC. It is translated as CASSPRERQETQYF.

About this clone itself: Other DNA sequences of this sample code for an identical CDR3. CDR3 nucleotide sequence: TGTGCCAGCAGTTACTCGGAAGGGCTAGGTGGCTACACCTTC. It specifies CASSYSEGLGGYTF. The chain combines TRBV6-5 with TRBJ1-2; unclear D gene. CDR1 and CDR2 (germline): MNHEY, SVGAGI. This CDR3 is 14 amino acids long. Trimming cost V 0 bases and J 7 bases, with 12 bases left between them.

As concerns this clone: The identical CDR3 is also encoded by other nucleotide sequences in the sample. The chain employs TRBV11-2 and TRBJ2-7, with no clear D. CDR3 length equals 14 residues. Germline assignment: CDR1 SGHAT and CDR2 FQNNGV. V shed 8 bases and J shed 5 bases, with 19 bases lying between them. CDR3 loop: CASYDRSAAHEQYF. Written as DNA, the CDR3 is TGTGCCAGCTACGATCGCTCCGCGGCCCACGAGCAGTACTTC.

The table lists this clone with a count of one. The chain employs TRBV27 and TRBJ1-1, with D maybe TRBD1 (6 bases). The CDR3 runs 14 residues. The ends were cut back, 6 bases at V and 6 bases at J, with 17 bases in the middle. Germline CDR1 and CDR2: MNHEY and SMNVEV (reference sequence). The DNA of the CDR3 is TGTGCCAGCAGCTGGGGATACAGGGCCCCTGAAGCTTTCTTT. Its translation: CASSWGYRAPEAFF.

This chain joins TRBV14 and TRBJ2-1; 15 bases are shared with TRBD2. From germline, CDR1 is SGHDN and CDR2 FVKESK. The CDR3 runs to 18 residues. Trimming took 2 bases from V and 2 from J; bases not matched to a gene: 4. CDR3 loop: CASSQPGLAGGPYNEQFF. The CDR3 DNA is TGTGCCAGCAGCCAACCGGGACTAGCGGGAGGCCCCTACAATGAGCAGTTCTTC.

This clone was observed a single time. This chain links TRBV5-1 with TRBJ2-7; 14 bases agree with TRBD2. Per the germline V gene, CDR1 is SGHRS and CDR2 is YFSETQ. The CDR3 has 18 residues. V lost 4 bases and J lost 6; bases outside the gene matches: 15. The CDR3 nucleotides are TGCGCCAGCAGCGTAACCGGGACTAGCGGGAGCCGCCGGGTCGAGCAGTACTTC. It translates to CASSVTGTSGSRRVEQYF. The variable domain in full, with the rest retrieved from reference TRBV5-1 and TRBJ2-7, is KAGVTQTPRYLIKTRGQQVTLSCSPISGHRSVSWYQQTPGQGLQFLFEYFSETQRNKGNFPGRFSGRQFSNSRSEMNVSTLELGDSALYLCASSVTGTSGSRRVEQYFGPGTRLTVT.

The V call is TRBV6-1, the J call TRBJ1-5; D possibly corresponds to TRBD1 (6 bases). Trimming removed 5 bases at V and 0 bases at J, with 11 bases between. The germline V gene encodes CDR1 MNHNS and CDR2 SASEGT. The length of the CDR3 is 15 residues. CDR3 residues: CASSTRQDSNQPQHF. In nucleotides, the CDR3 is TGTGCCAGCAGTACGAGACAGGATAGCAATCAGCCCCAGCATTTT.

The chain joins TRBV6-5 to TRBJ2-7; D possibly corresponds to TRBD2 (6 bases). This CDR3 has 14 residues. Germline V lookup: CDR1 MNHEY, CDR2 SVGAGI. V was pared by 6 bases and J by 1 base, with 13 bases between. The CDR3 DNA follows: TGTGCCAGCAGACAGGTAGCGGAATCCTACGAGCAGTACTTC. Its translation is CASRQVAESYEQYF.

The V and J genes are TRBV28 and TRBJ2-7; 7 bases are shared with TRBD1. The CDR3 sequence is 15 residues long. The J segment lost 1 base and the V segment lost 5 bases, leaving 8 bases of the junction unmatched. Germline loops: CDR1 MDHEN, CDR2 SYDVKM. The CDR3 spells CASSQGQLSSYEQYF. CDR3 nucleotides: TGTGCCAGCAGTCAGGGACAGCTAAGTTCCTACGAGCAGTACTTC.

The chain carries TRBV7-8 and TRBJ2-2, with TRBD2 matching over 11 bases. CDR1 and CDR2 from the germline V gene are SGHVS and FQNEAQ. The CDR3 length is 17 residues. V dropped 5 bases and J dropped 4; count of bases not matched to a gene: 9. The CDR3 DNA reads as TGTGCCAGCAGCAGACTAGCGGGGCCGCCAACCACCGGGGAGCTGTTTTTT. This translates into CASSRLAGPPTTGELFF.

On this clone: Relative to the germline gene, one junction end is altered; a read error may explain this. The rearrangement links TRBV6-1 to TRBJ1-2; maybe TRBD1 (6 bases). Germline CDR1 MNHNS, CDR2 SASEGT. The CDR3 has 14 residues. The CDR3 region has the DNA TGTGCCAACAGTGAAGCGCCCCAGGGGTTTGGCTACACCTTC. This translates into CANSEAPQGFGYTF.

The V and J genes are TRBV13 and TRBJ2-7; TRBD1 matches 7 bases. The ends lost 5 bases at V and 1 base at J; junction bases unmatched: 17. This CDR3 region has 18 residues. Germline V gives CDR1 PRHDT, CDR2 FYEKMQ (reference sequence). The CDR3 DNA sequence: TGTGCCAGCAGCACAAGATTACAGGGGCTCGGTGGGTCCTACGAGCAGTACTTC. Protein product: CASSTRLQGLGGSYEQYF.

About this clone: Other DNA sequences from this sample encode an identical CDR3 as well. This chain joins TRBV28 and TRBJ1-1, with D unresolved. The CDR3 contains 13 residues. Per germline, CDR1 MDHEN and CDR2 SYDVKM. Trimming took off 6 bases at V and 0 bases at J, with 8 bases between the two ends. The CDR3 sequence: CASSRTVNTEAFF. CDR3 DNA: TGTGCCAGCAGCCGTACTGTGAACACTGAAGCTTTCTTT.